Described below is a single TCR beta chain sequence and its context. The entry originates in a study of T cell changes during pregnancy in multiple sclerosis. Per germline, CDR1 LNHDA and CDR2 SQIVND (reference sequence). Deletions cut 5 bases from V and 1 base from J, with 12 bases between. There are 15 residues in the CDR3. Sequencing used immunoSEQ multiplex PCR; TCRdb keeps in-frame clones, though not all of them. Here the sample spans around 92,000 clones, around 92% being singletons. The clonotype comes from a female donor with multiple sclerosis, enrolled in a pregnancy study. Sample: peripheral blood, taken in the third trimester of pregnancy. This chain connects TRBV19 to TRBJ1-5; D is possibly TRBD1 (6 bases). In nucleotides, the CDR3 is TGTGCCAGTAGTCAACCGGGACAAAGCAATCAGCCCCAGCATTTT. Translation: CASSQPGQSNQPQHF.